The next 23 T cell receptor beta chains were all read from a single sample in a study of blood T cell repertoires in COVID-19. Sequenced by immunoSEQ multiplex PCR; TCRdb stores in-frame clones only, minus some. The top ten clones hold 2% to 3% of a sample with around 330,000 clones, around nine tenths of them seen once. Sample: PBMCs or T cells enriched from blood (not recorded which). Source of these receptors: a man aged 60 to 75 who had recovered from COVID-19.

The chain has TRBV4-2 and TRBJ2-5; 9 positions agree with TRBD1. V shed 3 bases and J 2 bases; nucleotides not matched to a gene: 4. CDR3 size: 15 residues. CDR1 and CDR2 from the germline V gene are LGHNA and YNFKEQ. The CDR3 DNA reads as TGTGCCAGCAGCCAGGGACAGGGAAGACAAGAGACCCAGTACTTC. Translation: CASSQGQGRQETQYF.

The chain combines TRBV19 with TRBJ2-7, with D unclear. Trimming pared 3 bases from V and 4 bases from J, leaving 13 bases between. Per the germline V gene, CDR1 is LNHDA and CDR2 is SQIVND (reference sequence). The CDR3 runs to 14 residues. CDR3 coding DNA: TGTGCCAGTAGTATCGCGGCTCAGTGGTACGAGCAGTACTTC. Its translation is CASSIAAQWYEQYF.

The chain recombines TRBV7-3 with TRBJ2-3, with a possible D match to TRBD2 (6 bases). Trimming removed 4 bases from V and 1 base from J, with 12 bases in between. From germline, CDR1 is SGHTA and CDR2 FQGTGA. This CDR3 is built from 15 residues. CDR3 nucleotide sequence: TGTGCCAGCAGCTCCAACGGGAGAGGCACAGATACGCAGTATTTT. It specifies CASSSNGRGTDTQYF.

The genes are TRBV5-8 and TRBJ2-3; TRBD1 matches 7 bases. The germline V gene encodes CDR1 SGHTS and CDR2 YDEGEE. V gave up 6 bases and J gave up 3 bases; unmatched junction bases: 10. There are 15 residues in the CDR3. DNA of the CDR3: TGTGCCAGCACCCTAGAAGGCAGGGGGACAGATACGCAGTATTTT. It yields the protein CASTLEGRGTDTQYF.

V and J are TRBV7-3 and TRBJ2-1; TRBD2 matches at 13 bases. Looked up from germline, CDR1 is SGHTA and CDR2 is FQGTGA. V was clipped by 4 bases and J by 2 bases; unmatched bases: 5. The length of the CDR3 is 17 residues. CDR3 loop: CASSSRTSGSTYNEQFF. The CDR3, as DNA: TGTGCCAGCAGCTCAAGGACTAGCGGGAGCACCTACAATGAGCAGTTCTTC.

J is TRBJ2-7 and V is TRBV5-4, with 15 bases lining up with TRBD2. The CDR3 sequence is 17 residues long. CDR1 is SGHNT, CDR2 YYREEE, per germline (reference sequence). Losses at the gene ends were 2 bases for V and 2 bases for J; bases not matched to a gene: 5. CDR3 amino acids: CASSFGLAGGNPYEQYF. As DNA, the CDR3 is TGTGCCAGCAGCTTCGGACTAGCGGGAGGGAATCCCTACGAGCAGTACTTC.

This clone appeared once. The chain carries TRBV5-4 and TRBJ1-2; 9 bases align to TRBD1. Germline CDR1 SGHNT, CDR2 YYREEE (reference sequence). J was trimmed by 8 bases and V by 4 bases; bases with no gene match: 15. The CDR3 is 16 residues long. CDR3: CASSQGWDRARGGYTF. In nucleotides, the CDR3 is TGTGCCAGCAGCCAAGGGTGGGACAGGGCCCGAGGGGGCTACACCTTC.

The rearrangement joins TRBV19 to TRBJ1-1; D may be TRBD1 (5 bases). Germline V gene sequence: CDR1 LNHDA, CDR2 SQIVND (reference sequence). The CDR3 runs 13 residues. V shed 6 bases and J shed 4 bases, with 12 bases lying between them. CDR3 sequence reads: CASRPWRGTEAFF. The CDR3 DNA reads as TGTGCCAGTAGGCCCTGGAGGGGCACTGAAGCTTTCTTT.

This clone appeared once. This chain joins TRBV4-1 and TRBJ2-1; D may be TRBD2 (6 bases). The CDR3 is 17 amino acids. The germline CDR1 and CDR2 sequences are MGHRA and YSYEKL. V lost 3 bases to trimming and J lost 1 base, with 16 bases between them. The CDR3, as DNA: TGCGCCAGCAGCCACCTCCGGACGGGAGAGTCCTACAATGAGCAGTTCTTC. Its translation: CASSHLRTGESYNEQFF.

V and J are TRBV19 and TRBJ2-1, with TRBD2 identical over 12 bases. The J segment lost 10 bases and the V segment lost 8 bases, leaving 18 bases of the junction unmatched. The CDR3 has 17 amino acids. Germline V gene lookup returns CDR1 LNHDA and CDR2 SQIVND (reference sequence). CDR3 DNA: TGTGCCAGTTCGGGAGCTACTAGCGGGAGGTCCCGCGGGGAGCAGTTCTTC. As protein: CASSGATSGRSRGEQFF.

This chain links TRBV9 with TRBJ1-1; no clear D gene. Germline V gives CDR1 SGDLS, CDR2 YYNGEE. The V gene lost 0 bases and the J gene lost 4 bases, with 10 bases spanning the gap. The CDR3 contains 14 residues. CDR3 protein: CASSVEAGPTEAFF. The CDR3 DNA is TGTGCCAGCAGCGTAGAGGCAGGCCCCACTGAAGCTTTCTTT.

The CDR3: CASSPDRVLQPQHF. In DNA form, the CDR3 reads TGTGCCAGCAGCCCCGACAGGGTTCTTCAGCCCCAGCATTTT. The chain uses TRBV6-5 and TRBJ1-5, with 7 bases fitting TRBD1. The CDR3 consists of 14 residues. Looked up from germline, CDR1 is MNHEY and CDR2 is SVGAGI. Germline trimming cut 6 bases from V and 6 bases from J; bases unmatched to any gene: 8.

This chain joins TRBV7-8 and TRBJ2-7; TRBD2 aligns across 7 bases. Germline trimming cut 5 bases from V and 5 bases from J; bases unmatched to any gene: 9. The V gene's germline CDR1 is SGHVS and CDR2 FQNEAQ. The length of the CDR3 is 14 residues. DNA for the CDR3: TGTGCCAGCAGCGAGGGCGGGAGTTACCACGAGCAGTACTTC. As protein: CASSEGGSYHEQYF.

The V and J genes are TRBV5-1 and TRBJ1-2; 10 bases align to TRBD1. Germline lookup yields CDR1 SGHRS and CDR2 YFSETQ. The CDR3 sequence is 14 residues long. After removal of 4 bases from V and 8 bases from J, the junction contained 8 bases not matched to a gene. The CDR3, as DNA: TGCGCCAGCAGCACTGGGACAGGGGCGGACGGCTACACCTTC. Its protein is CASSTGTGADGYTF.

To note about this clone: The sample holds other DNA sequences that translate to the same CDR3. DNA of the CDR3: TGTGCCAGCTCACGACAGGGACAAAACACTGAAGCTTTCTTT. The encoded protein is CASSRQGQNTEAFF. The chain couples TRBV18 to TRBJ1-1; 7 bases map to TRBD1. The CDR3 runs 14 residues. From germline, CDR1 is KGHSH and CDR2 LQKENI. The V segment lost 4 bases and the J segment 2 bases; nucleotides outside the gene matches: 4. Full variable domain (outside the CDR3, taken from reference TRBV18 and TRBJ1-1): NAGVMQNPRHLVRRRGQEARLRCSPMKGHSHVYWYRQLPEEGLKFMVYLQKENIIDESGMPKERFSAEFPKEGPSILRIQQVVRGDSAAYFCASSRQGQNTEAFFGQGTRLTVV.

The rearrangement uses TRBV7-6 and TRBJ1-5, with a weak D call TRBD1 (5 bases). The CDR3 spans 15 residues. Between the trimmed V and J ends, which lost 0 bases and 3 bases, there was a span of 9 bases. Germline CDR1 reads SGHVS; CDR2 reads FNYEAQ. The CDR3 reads CASSLAPTDNQPQHF. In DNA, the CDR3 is TGTGCCAGCAGCTTAGCTCCGACAGACAATCAGCCCCAGCATTTT.

CDR3 nucleotide sequence: TGTGCCAGCATCGACGGGAGGGTCAATGAGCAGTTCTTC. Translation gives CASIDGRVNEQFF. The chain joins TRBV28 to TRBJ2-1, with TRBD2 matching over 8 bases. The CDR3 runs to 13 residues. The junction had 5 bases not matched to a gene; V was cut back by 7 bases and J by 6 bases. CDR1 MDHEN and CDR2 SYDVKM come from the germline V gene.

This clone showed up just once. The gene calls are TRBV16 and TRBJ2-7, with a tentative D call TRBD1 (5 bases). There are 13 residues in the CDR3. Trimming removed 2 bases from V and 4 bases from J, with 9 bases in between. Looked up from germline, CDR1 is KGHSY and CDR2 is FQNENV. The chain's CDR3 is CASSQRGEYEQYF. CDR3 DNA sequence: TGTGCCAGCAGCCAAAGGGGCGAATACGAGCAGTACTTC.

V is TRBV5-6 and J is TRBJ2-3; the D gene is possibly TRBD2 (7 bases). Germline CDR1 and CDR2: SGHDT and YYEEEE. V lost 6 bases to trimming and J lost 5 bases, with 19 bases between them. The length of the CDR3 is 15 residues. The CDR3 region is CASTLRGAMGDTQYF. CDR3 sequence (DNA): TGTGCCAGCACCCTACGGGGGGCCATGGGAGATACGCAGTATTTT.

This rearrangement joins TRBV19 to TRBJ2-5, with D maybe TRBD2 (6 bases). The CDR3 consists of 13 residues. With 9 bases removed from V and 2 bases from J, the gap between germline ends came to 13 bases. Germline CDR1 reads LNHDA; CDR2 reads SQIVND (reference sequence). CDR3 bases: TGTGCCAGCGGTGGGGGGTTTCAAGAGACCCAGTACTTC. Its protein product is CASGGGFQETQYF.

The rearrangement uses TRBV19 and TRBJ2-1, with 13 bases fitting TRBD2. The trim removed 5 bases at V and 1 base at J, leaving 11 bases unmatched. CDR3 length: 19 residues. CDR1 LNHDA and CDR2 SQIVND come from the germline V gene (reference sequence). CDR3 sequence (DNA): TGTGCCAGTAGTCCCGGGGGGACTAGCGGGGTAACTTCCTACAATGAGCAGTTCTTC. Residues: CASSPGGTSGVTSYNEQFF.

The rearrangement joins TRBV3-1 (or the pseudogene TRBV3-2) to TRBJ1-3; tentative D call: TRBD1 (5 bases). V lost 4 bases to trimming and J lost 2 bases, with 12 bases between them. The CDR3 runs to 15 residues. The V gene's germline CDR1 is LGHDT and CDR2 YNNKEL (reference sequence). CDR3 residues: CASSPGHGAGNTIYF. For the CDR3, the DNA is TGTGCCAGCAGCCCCGGACATGGGGCTGGAAACACCATATATTTT.

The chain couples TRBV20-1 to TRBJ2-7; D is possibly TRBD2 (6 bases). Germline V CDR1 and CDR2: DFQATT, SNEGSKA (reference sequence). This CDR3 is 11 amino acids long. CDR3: CSATGRYEQYF. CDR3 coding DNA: TGCAGCGCAACTGGGAGGTACGAGCAGTACTTC.